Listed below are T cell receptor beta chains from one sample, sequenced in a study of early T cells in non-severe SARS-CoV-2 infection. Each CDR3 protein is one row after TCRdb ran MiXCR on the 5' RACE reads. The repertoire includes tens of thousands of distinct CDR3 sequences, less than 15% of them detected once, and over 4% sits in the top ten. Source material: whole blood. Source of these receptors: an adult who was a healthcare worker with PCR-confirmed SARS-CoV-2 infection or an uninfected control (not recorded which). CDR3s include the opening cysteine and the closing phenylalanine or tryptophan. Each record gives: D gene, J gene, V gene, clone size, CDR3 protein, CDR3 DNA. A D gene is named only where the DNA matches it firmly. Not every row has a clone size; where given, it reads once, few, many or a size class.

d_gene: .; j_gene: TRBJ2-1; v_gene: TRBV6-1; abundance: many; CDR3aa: CASISTRQAGYNEQFF; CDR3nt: TGTGCCAGCATTTCCACTCGACAGGCCGGTTACAATGAGCAGTTCTTC
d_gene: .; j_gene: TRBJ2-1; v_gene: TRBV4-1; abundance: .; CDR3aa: CASSQDPQRPYNEQFF; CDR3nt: TGCGCCAGCAGCCAAGACCCCCAGCGGCCCTACAATGAGCAGTTCTTC
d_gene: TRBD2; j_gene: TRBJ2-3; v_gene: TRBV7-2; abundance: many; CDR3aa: CASSQKSGRTDTQYF; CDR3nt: TGTGCCAGCAGCCAAAAAAGCGGGAGAACAGATACGCAGTATTTT
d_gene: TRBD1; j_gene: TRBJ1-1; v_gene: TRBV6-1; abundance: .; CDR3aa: CASEFDPGTGNTEAFF; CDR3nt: TGTGCCAGCGAATTCGACCCCGGGACAGGAAACACTGAAGCTTTCTTT
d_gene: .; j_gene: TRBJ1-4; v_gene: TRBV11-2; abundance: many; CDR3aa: CASSLDREGRLNEKLFF; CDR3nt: TGTGCCAGCAGCTTAGACCGGGAGGGACGGCTAAATGAAAAACTGTTTTTT
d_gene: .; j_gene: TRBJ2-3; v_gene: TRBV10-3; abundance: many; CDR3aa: CAISRGGVRTDTQYF; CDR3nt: TGTGCCATCAGCAGGGGAGGGGTGCGCACAGATACGCAGTATTTT
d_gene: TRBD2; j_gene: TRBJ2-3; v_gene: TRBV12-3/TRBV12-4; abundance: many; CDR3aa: CASSLTSDGTDTQYF; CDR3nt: TGTGCCAGCAGTTTAACTAGCGACGGCACAGATACGCAGTATTTT
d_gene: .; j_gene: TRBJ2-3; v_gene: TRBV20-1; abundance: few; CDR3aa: CSARGSIGEYDTQYF; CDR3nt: TGCAGTGCTAGAGGATCTATCGGGGAATACGATACGCAGTATTTT
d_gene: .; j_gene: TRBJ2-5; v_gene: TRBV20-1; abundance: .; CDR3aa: CSAMRGGLQETQYF; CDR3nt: TGCAGTGCTATGAGAGGGGGTTTGCAAGAGACCCAGTACTTC
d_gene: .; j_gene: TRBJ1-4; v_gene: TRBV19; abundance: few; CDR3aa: CASSIEEKLFF; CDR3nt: TGTGCCAGTAGTATAGAGGAAAAACTGTTTTTT
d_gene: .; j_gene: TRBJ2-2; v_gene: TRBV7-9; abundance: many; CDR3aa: CASSPRGFGELFF; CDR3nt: TGTGCCAGCAGCCCCAGGGGCTTCGGGGAGCTGTTTTTT
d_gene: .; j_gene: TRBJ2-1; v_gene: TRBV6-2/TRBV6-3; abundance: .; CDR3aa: CASSPLMSPSYNEQFF; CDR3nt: TGTGCCAGCAGTCCGCTGATGAGCCCCTCCTACAATGAGCAGTTCTTC
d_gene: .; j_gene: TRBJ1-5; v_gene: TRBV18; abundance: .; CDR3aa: CASSRTEGQPQHF; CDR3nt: TGTGCCAGCTCAAGGACAGAGGGGCAGCCCCAGCATTTT
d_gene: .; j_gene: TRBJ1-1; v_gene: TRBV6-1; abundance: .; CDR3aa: CASSVSRANTEAFF; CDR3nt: TGTGCCAGCAGTGTTTCGAGGGCGAACACTGAAGCTTTCTTT
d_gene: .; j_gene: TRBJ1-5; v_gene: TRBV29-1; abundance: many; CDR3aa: CSVSWGQPQHF; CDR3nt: TGCAGCGTTTCGTGGGGACAGCCCCAGCATTTT
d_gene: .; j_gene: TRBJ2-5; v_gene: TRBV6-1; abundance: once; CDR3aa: CASSEMGTQYF; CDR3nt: TGTGCCAGCAGTGAAATGGGGACCCAGTACTTC
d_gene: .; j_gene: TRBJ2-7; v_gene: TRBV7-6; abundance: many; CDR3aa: CASSLGATYEQYF; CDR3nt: TGTGCCAGCAGCTTAGGGGCTACCTACGAGCAGTACTTC
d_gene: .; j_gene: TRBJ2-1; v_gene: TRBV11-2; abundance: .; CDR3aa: CASSLVSFYNEQFF; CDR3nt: TGTGCCAGCAGCTTAGTGAGTTTCTACAATGAGCAGTTCTTC
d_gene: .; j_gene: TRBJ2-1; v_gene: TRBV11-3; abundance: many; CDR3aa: CASSRWGDEQFF; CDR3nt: TGTGCCAGCAGCCGGTGGGGCGATGAGCAGTTCTTC
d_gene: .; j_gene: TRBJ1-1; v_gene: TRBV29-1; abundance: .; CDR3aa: CSALTAWGTEAFF; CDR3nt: TGCAGCGCTTTGACAGCCTGGGGGACTGAAGCTTTCTTT
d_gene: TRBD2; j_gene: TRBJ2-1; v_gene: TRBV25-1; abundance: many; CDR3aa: CASSEPTSGRGTYNEQFF; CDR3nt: TGTGCCAGCAGTGAGCCGACTAGCGGGAGAGGGACCTACAATGAGCAGTTCTTC
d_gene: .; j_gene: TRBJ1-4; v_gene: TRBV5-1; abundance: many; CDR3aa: CASSFRAQSNEKLFF; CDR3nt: TGCGCCAGCAGCTTTCGTGCACAGTCTAATGAAAAACTGTTTTTT
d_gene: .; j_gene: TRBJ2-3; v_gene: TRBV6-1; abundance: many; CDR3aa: CASIRRARNKDTQYF; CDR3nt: TGTGCCAGCATCCGTAGGGCTCGAAACAAAGATACGCAGTATTTT
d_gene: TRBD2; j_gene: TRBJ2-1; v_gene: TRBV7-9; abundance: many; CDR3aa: CASRLAGPYNEQFF; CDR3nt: TGTGCCAGCAGGCTAGCGGGCCCCTACAATGAGCAGTTCTTC
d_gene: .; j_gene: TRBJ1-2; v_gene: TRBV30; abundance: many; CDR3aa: CACIPLWGRGYGYTF; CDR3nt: TGTGCCTGCATACCTCTTTGGGGGCGAGGCTATGGCTACACCTTC
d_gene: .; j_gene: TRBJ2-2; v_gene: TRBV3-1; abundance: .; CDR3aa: CASSQGTFTGELFF; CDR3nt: TGTGCCAGCAGCCAAGGGACTTTCACCGGGGAGCTGTTTTTT
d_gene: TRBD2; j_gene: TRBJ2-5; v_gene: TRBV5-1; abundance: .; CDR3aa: CASSLSGGPETQYF; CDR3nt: TGCGCCAGCAGCTTGAGCGGGGGACCAGAGACCCAGTACTTC
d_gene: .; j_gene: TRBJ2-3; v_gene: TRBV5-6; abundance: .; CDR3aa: CASGTSTDTQYF; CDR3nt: TGTGCCAGCGGAACTAGCACAGATACGCAGTATTTT
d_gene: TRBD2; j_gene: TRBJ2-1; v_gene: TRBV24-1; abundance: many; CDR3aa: CATSDLWSGLAAYNEQFF; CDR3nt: TGTGCCACCAGTGATTTATGGTCTGGCCTAGCGGCCTACAATGAGCAGTTCTTC